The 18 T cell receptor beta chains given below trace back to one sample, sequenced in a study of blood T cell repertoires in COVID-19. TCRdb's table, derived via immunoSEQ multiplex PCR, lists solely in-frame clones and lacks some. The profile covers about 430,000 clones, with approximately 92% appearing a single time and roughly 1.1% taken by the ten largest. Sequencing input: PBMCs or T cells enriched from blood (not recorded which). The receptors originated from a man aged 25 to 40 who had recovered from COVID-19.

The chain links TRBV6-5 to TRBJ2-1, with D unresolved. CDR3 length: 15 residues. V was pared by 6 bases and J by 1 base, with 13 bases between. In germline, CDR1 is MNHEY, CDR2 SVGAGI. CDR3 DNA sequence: TGTGCCAGCAGCGTACCAGGCCATTCCTACAATGAGCAGTTCTTC. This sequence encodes CASSVPGHSYNEQFF.

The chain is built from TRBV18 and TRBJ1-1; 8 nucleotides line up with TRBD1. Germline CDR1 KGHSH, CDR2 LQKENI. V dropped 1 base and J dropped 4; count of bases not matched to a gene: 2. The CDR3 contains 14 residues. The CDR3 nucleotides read TGTGCCAGCTCACCACAGGACAGGGTCACTGAAGCTTTCTTT. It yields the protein CASSPQDRVTEAFF.

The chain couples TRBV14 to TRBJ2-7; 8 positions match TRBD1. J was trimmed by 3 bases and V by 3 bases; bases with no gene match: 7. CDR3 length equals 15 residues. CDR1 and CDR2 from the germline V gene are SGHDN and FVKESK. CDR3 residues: CASSQNTGTGYEQYF. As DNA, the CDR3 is TGTGCCAGCAGCCAGAATACCGGGACAGGCTACGAGCAGTACTTC.

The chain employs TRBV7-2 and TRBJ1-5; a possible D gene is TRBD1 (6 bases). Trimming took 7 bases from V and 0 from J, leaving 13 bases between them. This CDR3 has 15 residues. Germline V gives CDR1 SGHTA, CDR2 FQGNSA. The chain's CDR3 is CASTQGSYSNQPQHF. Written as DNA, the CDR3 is TGTGCCAGCACCCAGGGGAGTTATAGCAATCAGCCCCAGCATTTT. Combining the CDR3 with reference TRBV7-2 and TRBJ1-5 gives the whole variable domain GAGVSQSPSNKVTEKGKDVELRCDPISGHTALYWYRQSLGQGLEFLIYFQGNSAPDKSGLPSDRFSAERTGGSVSTLTIQRTQQEDSAVYLCASTQGSYSNQPQHFGDGTRLSIL.

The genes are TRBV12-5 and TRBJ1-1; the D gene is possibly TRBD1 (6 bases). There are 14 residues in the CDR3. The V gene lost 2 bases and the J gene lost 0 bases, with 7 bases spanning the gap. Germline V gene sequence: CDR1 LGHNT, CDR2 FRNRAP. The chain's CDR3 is CASGLWTVNTEAFF. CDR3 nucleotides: TGTGCTAGTGGTTTGTGGACAGTGAACACTGAAGCTTTCTTT.

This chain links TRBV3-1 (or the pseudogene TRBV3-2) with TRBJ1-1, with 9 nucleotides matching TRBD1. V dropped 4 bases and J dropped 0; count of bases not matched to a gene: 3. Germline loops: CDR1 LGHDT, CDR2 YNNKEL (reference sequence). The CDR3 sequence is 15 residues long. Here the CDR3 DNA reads TGTGCCAGCAGCCTACAGGGGGCCCTGAACACTGAAGCTTTCTTT. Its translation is CASSLQGALNTEAFF.

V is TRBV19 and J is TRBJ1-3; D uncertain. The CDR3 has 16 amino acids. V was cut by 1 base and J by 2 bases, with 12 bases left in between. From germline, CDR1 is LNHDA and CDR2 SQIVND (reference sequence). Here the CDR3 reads CASSIAPGSTGNTIYF. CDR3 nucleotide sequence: TGTGCCAGTAGTATAGCCCCGGGTTCTACTGGAAACACCATATATTTT.

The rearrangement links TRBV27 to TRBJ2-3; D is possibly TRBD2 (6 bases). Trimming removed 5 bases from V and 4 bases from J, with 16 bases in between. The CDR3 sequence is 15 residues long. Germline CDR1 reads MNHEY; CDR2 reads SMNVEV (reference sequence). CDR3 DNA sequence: TGTGCCAGCAGTACGGGACTGTTCAGAGCAGATACGCAGTATTTT. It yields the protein CASSTGLFRADTQYF.

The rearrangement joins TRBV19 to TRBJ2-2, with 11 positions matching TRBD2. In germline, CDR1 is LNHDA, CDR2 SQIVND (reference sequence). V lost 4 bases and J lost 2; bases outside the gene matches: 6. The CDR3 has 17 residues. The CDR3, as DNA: TGTGCCAGTAGTACGGTGACTAGCGGGGAAAACACCGGGGAGCTGTTTTTT. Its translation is CASSTVTSGENTGELFF.

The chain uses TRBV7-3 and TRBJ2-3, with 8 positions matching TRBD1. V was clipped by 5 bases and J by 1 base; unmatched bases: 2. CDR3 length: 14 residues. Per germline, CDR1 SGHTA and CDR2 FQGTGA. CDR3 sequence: CASSTDRGTDTQYF. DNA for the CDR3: TGTGCCAGCAGCACGGACAGGGGCACAGATACGCAGTATTTT.

CDR3: CASSNGAGGNEKLFF. The CDR3 DNA reads as TGCGCCAGCAGCAACGGTGCAGGGGGTAATGAAAAACTGTTTTTT. The chain has TRBV5-1 and TRBJ1-4; 7 positions match TRBD1. With 4 bases clipped from V and 4 bases from J, the junction kept 7 bases outside the gene matches. The CDR3 has 15 residues. CDR1 is SGHRS and CDR2 is YFSETQ in the germline V gene.

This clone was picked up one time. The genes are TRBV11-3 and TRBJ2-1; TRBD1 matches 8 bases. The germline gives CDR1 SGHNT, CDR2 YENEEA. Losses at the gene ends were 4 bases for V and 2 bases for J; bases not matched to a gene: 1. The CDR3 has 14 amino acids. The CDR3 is CASSSGQAYNEQFF. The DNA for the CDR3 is TGTGCCAGCAGCTCGGGACAGGCCTACAATGAGCAGTTCTTC. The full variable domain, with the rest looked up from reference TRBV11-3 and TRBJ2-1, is EAGVVQSPRYKIIEKKQPVAFWCNPISGHNTLYWYLQNLGQGPELLIRYENEEAVDDSQLPKDRFSAERLKGVDSTLKIQPAELGDSAVYLCASSSGQAYNEQFFGPGTRLTVL.

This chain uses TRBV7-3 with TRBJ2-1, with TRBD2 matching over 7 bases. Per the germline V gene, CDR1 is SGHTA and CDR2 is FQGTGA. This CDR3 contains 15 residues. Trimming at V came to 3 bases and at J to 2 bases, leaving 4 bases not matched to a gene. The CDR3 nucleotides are TGTGCCAGCAGCTTGAGGGAGGGAACCTACAATGAGCAGTTCTTC. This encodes CASSLREGTYNEQFF.

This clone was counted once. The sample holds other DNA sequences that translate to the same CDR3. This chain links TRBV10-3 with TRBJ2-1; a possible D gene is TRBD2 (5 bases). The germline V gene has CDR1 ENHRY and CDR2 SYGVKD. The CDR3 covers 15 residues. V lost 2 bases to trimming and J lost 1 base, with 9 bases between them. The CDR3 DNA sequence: TGTGCCATCAGTGAGGGGAGTGGATCCTACAATGAGCAGTTCTTC. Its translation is CAISEGSGSYNEQFF.

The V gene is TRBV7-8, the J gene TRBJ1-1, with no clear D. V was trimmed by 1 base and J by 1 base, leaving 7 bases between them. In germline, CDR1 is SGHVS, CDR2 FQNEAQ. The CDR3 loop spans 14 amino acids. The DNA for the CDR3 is TGTGCCAGCAGCTTAGTGGCTGCGAACACTGAAGCTTTCTTT. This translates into CASSLVAANTEAFF.

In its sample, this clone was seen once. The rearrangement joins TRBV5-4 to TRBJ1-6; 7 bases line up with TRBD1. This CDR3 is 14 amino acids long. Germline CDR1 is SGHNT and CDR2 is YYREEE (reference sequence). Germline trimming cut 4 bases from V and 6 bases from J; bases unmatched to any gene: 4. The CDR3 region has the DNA TGTGCCAGCAGCACGGACAGGTCTAATTCACCCCTCCACTTT. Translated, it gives CASSTDRSNSPLHF.

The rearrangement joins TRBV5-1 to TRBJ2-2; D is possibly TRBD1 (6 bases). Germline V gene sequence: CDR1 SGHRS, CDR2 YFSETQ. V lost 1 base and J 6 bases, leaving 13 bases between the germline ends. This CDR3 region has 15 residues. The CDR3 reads CASSLSRQVPGELFF. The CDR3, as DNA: TGCGCCAGCAGCTTGTCCCGACAGGTTCCCGGGGAGCTGTTTTTT.

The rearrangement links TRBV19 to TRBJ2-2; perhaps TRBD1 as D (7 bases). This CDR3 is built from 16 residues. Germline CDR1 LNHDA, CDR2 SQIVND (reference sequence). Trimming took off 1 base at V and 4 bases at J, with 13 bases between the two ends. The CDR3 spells CASSIGAGGGTGELFF. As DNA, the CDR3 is TGTGCCAGTAGTATAGGGGCAGGGGGAGGCACCGGGGAGCTGTTTTTT.